One and the same sample provided the 13 T cell receptor beta chains below, sequenced in a study of T cell repertoires in ileal Crohn's disease. The time point is: inflamed ileum from the surgical specimen. Assay used: immunoSEQ multiplex PCR; TCRdb lists only in-frame clones, some missing. This sample yields about 4,000 clones, of which about 80% are seen a single time; about 6.6% belongs to the top ten. The material sequenced was ileal tissue. All receptors come from an adult with Crohn's disease.

By share, this clone ranks as large. The chain recombines TRBV4-2 with TRBJ2-1; D is ambiguous. V was trimmed by 3 bases and J by 6 bases, leaving 3 bases between them. Germline V lookup: CDR1 LGHNA, CDR2 YNFKEQ. The CDR3 runs to 11 residues. The CDR3 region is CASSHVNEQFF. DNA of the CDR3: TGTGCCAGCAGCCATGTCAATGAGCAGTTCTTC.

This sequence joins TRBV5-1 and TRBJ2-7; D is unresolved. Germline V gene data show CDR1 as SGHRS and CDR2 as YFSETQ. The CDR3 consists of 12 residues. V lost 4 bases to trimming and J lost 6 bases, with 11 bases between them. CDR3 nucleotides: TGCGCCAGCAGCCCTTATGGCGGCGAGCAGTACTTC. The encoded protein is CASSPYGGEQYF.

The chain links TRBV5-1 to TRBJ1-2; 7 nucleotides match TRBD1. Germline V gene lookup returns CDR1 SGHRS and CDR2 YFSETQ. The V segment lost 6 bases and the J segment 5 bases; nucleotides outside the gene matches: 13. The CDR3 contains 15 residues. The chain's CDR3 is CASNPGVQTGYGYTF. The CDR3 DNA follows: TGCGCCAGCAACCCCGGGGTTCAGACAGGGTATGGCTACACCTTC. Supplemented by reference TRBV5-1 and TRBJ1-2, the full variable domain reads KAGVTQTPRYLIKTRGQQVTLSCSPISGHRSVSWYQQTPGQGLQFLFEYFSETQRNKGNFPGRFSGRQFSNSRSEMNVSTLELGDSALYLCASNPGVQTGYGYTFGSGTRLTVV.

This clone was recorded once. The chain carries TRBV28 and TRBJ1-2, with 8 bases lining up with TRBD1. This CDR3 has 15 amino acids. J was trimmed by 8 bases and V by 4 bases; bases with no gene match: 12. Per the germline V gene, CDR1 is MDHEN and CDR2 is SYDVKM. The CDR3 DNA is TGTGCCAGCAGTTCCGCCGGACAGGGCAGTAAAGGCTACACCTTC. Protein product: CASSSAGQGSKGYTF.

The genes are TRBV30 and TRBJ2-7; 7 bases agree with TRBD2. Germline assignment: CDR1 GTSNPN and CDR2 SVGIG (reference sequence). The CDR3 runs to 16 residues. After removal of 3 bases from V and 2 bases from J, the junction contained 13 bases not matched to a gene. The CDR3 sequence: CAWSPPRTRGPYEQYF. CDR3 DNA sequence: TGTGCCTGGAGCCCCCCCAGGACTAGGGGTCCCTACGAGCAGTACTTC.

The chain joins TRBV19 to TRBJ1-5; TRBD1 is a possible D gene (5 bases). V was clipped by 6 bases and J by 4 bases, with 10 bases between them. This CDR3 is 13 amino acids long. Per germline, CDR1 LNHDA and CDR2 SQIVND (reference sequence). CDR3 DNA: TGTGCCAGTAGCATGACAGTGAATCAGCCCCAGCATTTT. This codes for CASSMTVNQPQHF.

This chain connects TRBV30 to TRBJ2-7; D remains ambiguous. Germline CDR1 reads GTSNPN; CDR2 reads SVGIG (reference sequence). V gave up 2 bases and J gave up 2 bases, with 10 bases separating them. The CDR3 spans 13 residues. Written as DNA, the CDR3 is TGTGCCTGGAGTCAGGACGGAACCTACGAGCAGTACTTC. This sequence encodes CAWSQDGTYEQYF. The entire variable domain, with the rest obtained from reference TRBV30 and TRBJ2-7, is as follows: SQTIHQWPATLVQPVGSPLSLECTVEGTSNPNLYWYRQAAGRGLQLLFYSVGIGQISSEVPQNLSASRPQDRQFILSSKKLLLSDSGFYLCAWSQDGTYEQYFGPGTRLTVT.

This clone was detected once. The DNA of the CDR3 is TGTGCCAGTAGTAGAAGACCTGGACTAGCGGGAGAAGAGACCCAGTACTTC. Translated, it gives CASSRRPGLAGEETQYF. This sequence joins TRBV19 and TRBJ2-5, with 13 bases fitting TRBD2. V was clipped by 4 bases and J by 3 bases; unmatched bases: 8. CDR1 LNHDA and CDR2 SQIVND come from the germline V gene (reference sequence). This CDR3 contains 17 residues.

V usage is TRBV11-3 and J usage is TRBJ2-5; the match to TRBD2 covers 8 bases. The ends lost 3 bases at V and 3 bases at J; junction bases unmatched: 0. Germline V gives CDR1 SGHNT, CDR2 YENEEA. The length of the CDR3 is 13 residues. The CDR3 DNA reads as TGTGCCAGCAGCTTGGGACTAGAAGAGACCCAGTACTTC. Translating it yields CASSLGLEETQYF.

This clone was detected only a few times. The gene calls are TRBV4-1 and TRBJ1-2; D not resolved. CDR3 size: 13 residues. From germline, CDR1 is MGHRA and CDR2 YSYEKL. Trimming shortened V by 4 bases and J by 3 bases, and 9 bases separated the two germline ends. CDR3: CASSPLDDYGYTF. CDR3 DNA: TGCGCCAGCAGCCCACTGGATGACTATGGCTACACCTTC.

The chain recombines TRBV6-8 with TRBJ2-1; no definite D call. The CDR3 loop spans 12 amino acids. V was shortened by 6 bases and J by 6 bases, with 9 bases between the two germline ends. Germline lookup yields CDR1 MNHGY and CDR2 SAAAGT. In DNA, the CDR3 is TGTGCCAGCAGCAGTTCTAGCAATGAGCAGTTCTTC. Protein: CASSSSSNEQFF.

The chain recombines TRBV5-4 with TRBJ2-3, with D perhaps TRBD2 (7 bases). The germline V gene encodes CDR1 SGHNT and CDR2 YYREEE (reference sequence). The CDR3 sequence is 13 residues long. V lost 5 bases and J lost 3, with 10 bases in between. The CDR3 loop is CASRGGVTDTQYF. The CDR3 nucleotides are TGTGCCAGCAGAGGGGGGGTTACAGATACGCAGTATTTT.

The table lists this clone with a few counts. The genes are TRBV7-2 and TRBJ1-1; 8 bases align to TRBD1. This CDR3 has 12 amino acids. Per the germline V gene, CDR1 is SGHTA and CDR2 is FQGNSA. V shed 3 bases, J shed 11 bases, and the junction held 5 bases outside the gene matches. The CDR3 loop is CASSLTGDAAFF. CDR3 bases: TGTGCCAGCAGCTTGACAGGGGATGCGGCTTTCTTT.